These T cell receptor beta chains were read from a single sample in a study of T cell responses to AZD1222 COVID-19 vaccine. Using immunoSEQ multiplex PCR, the repertoire was profiled, and TCRdb retains in-frame clones only, with some absent. The table lists approximately 150,000 clones, around 90% of them singletons, with 3.5% to 5.5% in the top ten. Sequenced material: peripheral blood, taken 28 days after the second dose of the MenACWY control vaccine. The receptors come from an adult who received the MenACWY meningococcal vaccine as a control. CDR3s include the opening cysteine and the closing phenylalanine or tryptophan. D genes are given only for firm matches. A clone size is listed for some rows: how often the clone was seen (once, few, many), or a class if it is expanded.

clone_size j_call v_call d_call cdr3_nt cdr3_aa
- TRBJ2-2 TRBV28 TRBD2 TGTGCCAGCAGTTCCCCGACTAGCAAACACACCGGGGAGCTGTTTTTT CASSSPTSKHTGELFF
- TRBJ2-1 TRBV6-4 - TGTGCCAGCAGTGACTCGAGAGGCGGGGGCAACTCCTACAATGAGCAGTTCTTC CASSDSRGGGNSYNEQFF
- TRBJ2-2 TRBV13 TRBD2 TGTGCCAGCAGCTTATCGCTAGCGGGACACGGGGAGCTGTTTTTT CASSLSLAGHGELFF
- TRBJ1-3 TRBV3-1/TRBV3-2 - TGTGCCAGCAGCCGAGGAGGGACCTCCTCTGGAAACACCATATATTTT CASSRGGTSSGNTIYF
- TRBJ1-1 TRBV10-1 - TGCGCCAGCAGTGACGGACAGAACACTGAAGCTTTCTTT CASSDGQNTEAFF
few TRBJ2-7 TRBV18 - TGTGCCAGCTCACTCCGGATGAGTGCGGCGGATTTCTACGAGCAGTACTTC CASSLRMSAADFYEQYF
- TRBJ2-5 TRBV5-4 - TGTGCCAGCGGGAGGGAGACCCAGTACTTC CASGRETQYF
- TRBJ1-1 TRBV5-4 - TGTGCCAGCAGCTTGGGGCAGTCCACTGAAGCTTTCTTT CASSLGQSTEAFF
- TRBJ1-2 TRBV28 - TGTGCCAGCAGTACCGGGCCTCCCGCTGAAGGCTACACCTTC CASSTGPPAEGYTF
- TRBJ1-5 TRBV19 - TGTGCCAGTAGTATAGATCACGTTGGGCAGGTGGGTGGCAATCAGCCCCAGCATTTT CASSIDHVGQVGGNQPQHF
- TRBJ1-1 TRBV7-2 TRBD1 TGTGCCAGCAGAAAAGGGGGACAGGGGGCAACTGAAGCTTTCTTT CASRKGGQGATEAFF
- TRBJ1-4 TRBV2 TRBD1 TGTGCCAGCGGCGGGACAGGGAATGAAAAACTGTTTTTT CASGGTGNEKLFF
- TRBJ2-2 TRBV11-2 - TGTGCCAGCAGCTTAGACAGGGACCGAATCAACACCGGGGAGCTGTTTTTT CASSLDRDRINTGELFF
- TRBJ2-7 TRBV27 - TGTGCCAGCAGTTTGTTGTCACCCAGGGACGAGCAGTACTTC CASSLLSPRDEQYF
- TRBJ1-6 TRBV27 - TGTGCCAGCAGGGGATCGGGACTGATAAATTCACCCCTCCACTTT CASRGSGLINSPLHF
- TRBJ2-1 TRBV15 - TGTGCCACCAGCACCCCGGGCAGCTCCTACAATGAGCAGTTCTTC CATSTPGSSYNEQFF
once TRBJ2-7 TRBV27 TRBD1 TGTGCCAGCAGTCCGCCGGACAGGGGGCGCGTCTACGAGCAGTACTTC CASSPPDRGRVYEQYF
- TRBJ2-1 TRBV28 - TGTGCCAGCAGTTTCGGCAGCCGGAATGAGCAGTTCTTC CASSFGSRNEQFF
- TRBJ1-5 TRBV21-1 - TGTGCCAGCAGCAACCCGACGGACAGGGATCAGCCCCAGCATTTT CASSNPTDRDQPQHF
- TRBJ2-3 TRBV2 - TGTGCCAGCAGTCGGAATAGCGGCACTAGCACAGATACGCAGTATTTT CASSRNSGTSTDTQYF
- TRBJ1-5 TRBV28 - TGTGCCAGCTCCAGGGACAATCAGCCCCAGCATTTT CASSRDNQPQHF
- TRBJ2-7 TRBV7-2 - TGTGCCAGCAGCTTAGCGCTGGGCGGGATCTACGAGCAGTACTTC CASSLALGGIYEQYF
- TRBJ1-5 TRBV28 - TGTGCCAGCAGTCCTCTGGACGGGGTGAGACCCCAGCATTTT CASSPLDGVRPQHF
- TRBJ1-4 TRBV19 TRBD1 TGTGCCAGTACCGGGACAGGAGCTTCAACTAATGAAAAACTGTTTTTT CASTGTGASTNEKLFF
- TRBJ2-2 TRBV9 TRBD1 TGTGCCAGCAGCTCCCGACAGGGCCGGACCACCGGGGAGCTGTTTTTT CASSSRQGRTTGELFF
once TRBJ2-6 TRBV28 - TGTGCCAGCAGTGGACTGGGGGGGGCCAACGTCCTGACTTTC CASSGLGGANVLTF
- TRBJ1-5 TRBV2 - TGTGCCAGCTACAGGGAAGTGGGTCAGCCCCAGCATTTT CASYREVGQPQHF
few TRBJ1-4 TRBV7-9 - TGTGCCAGCAGCTTCCCGCAGACAACTAATGAAAAACTGTTTTTT CASSFPQTTNEKLFF
- TRBJ1-5 TRBV10-3 TRBD1 TGTGCCATCAGTGAGTACCAACAGGGGGGCAATCAGCCCCAGCATTTT CAISEYQQGGNQPQHF
- TRBJ1-6 TRBV10-1 - TGCGCCAGCAGTGAGTCGGCCGGGTCGGGAACCCTCCACTTT CASSESAGSGTLHF
- TRBJ2-3 TRBV4-3 - TGCGCCAGCAGCCAAGATGAGGCAGGGCTTATAGATACGCAGTATTTT CASSQDEAGLIDTQYF
- TRBJ2-7 TRBV19 - TGTGCCAGTAGTACGGGGCCCGAGCAGTACTTC CASSTGPEQYF
once TRBJ2-1 TRBV4-2 TRBD2 TGTGCCTCCTCAGAACTAGCGGGGGGAGACAATGAGCAGTTCTTC CASSELAGGDNEQFF
once TRBJ2-6 TRBV18 - TGTGCCAGCTCACCACCGAATACACCCCTCTCTGGGGCCAACGTCCTGACTTTC CASSPPNTPLSGANVLTF
- TRBJ2-1 TRBV5-4 - TGTGCCAGCAGCTTGGCAGGATCCTACAATGAGCAGTTCTTC CASSLAGSYNEQFF
- TRBJ1-3 TRBV7-8 - TGTGCCAGCAGCTTAGAACGTACGTTCTCTGGAAACACCATATATTTT CASSLERTFSGNTIYF
- TRBJ2-3 TRBV10-1 - TGCGCCAGCAGTGAGTCGACGGTAGATACGCAGTATTTT CASSESTVDTQYF
- TRBJ2-2 TRBV4-1 - TGCGCCAGCAGCCAAGTGGGACAGAACACCGGGGAGCTGTTTTTT CASSQVGQNTGELFF
- TRBJ2-7 TRBV27 TRBD2 TGTGCCAGCAGATTGAGGACTAGCGGCACCTACGAGCAGTACTTC CASRLRTSGTYEQYF
few TRBJ2-5 TRBV28 TRBD2 TGTGCCAGCAGTTTAAGAGGGAGGGCCAGTGAGACCCAGTACTTC CASSLRGRASETQYF
once TRBJ1-2 TRBV30 - TGTGCCTGCTGGCCGGCTCTGGGGGACTATGGCTACACCTTC CACWPALGDYGYTF
once TRBJ1-5 TRBV12-3/TRBV12-4 TRBD1 TGTGCCAGCAGTTTTATAGGGGGCGCCGAGCATTTT CASSFIGGAEHF
- TRBJ1-6 TRBV29-1 - TGCAGCGTTGAAGAGGGTATGCTCCTCCACTTT CSVEEGMLLHF
- TRBJ1-2 TRBV19 TRBD1 TGTGCCAGCAAACGGGACAGGGGACGGGGTGGTGGCTACACCTTC CASKRDRGRGGGYTF
- TRBJ1-6 TRBV3-1/TRBV3-2 - TGTGCCAGCAGTCCCCAAAGGACACCGCTGAAGGGTTCACCCCTCCACTTT CASSPQRTPLKGSPLHF
- TRBJ1-5 TRBV27 TRBD1 TGTGCCAGCAGTCCAAGGCCAGGGGGGGATCAGCCCCAGCATTTT CASSPRPGGDQPQHF
- TRBJ1-1 TRBV7-2 - TGTGCCAGCAGCTCCCAGGGGATCCCCAACACTGAAGCTTTCTTT CASSSQGIPNTEAFF
- TRBJ2-7 TRBV7-9 TRBD2 TGTGCCAGCAGCTCGTTTTCTGGGACTAGCGGGAGTCTCGAGCAGTACTTC CASSSFSGTSGSLEQYF
- TRBJ2-1 TRBV5-1 TRBD1 TGCGCCAGCAGCCGGGCTCCGGGACAGTCCTACAATGAGCAGTTCTTC CASSRAPGQSYNEQFF
- TRBJ2-7 TRBV19 - TGTGCCAGTACGGGGAGCTCCTACGAGCAGTACTTC CASTGSSYEQYF
- TRBJ1-1 TRBV29-1 - TGCAGCGTCGGGCCGAGGGTAAACACTGAAGCTTTCTTT CSVGPRVNTEAFF
once TRBJ1-2 TRBV28 - TGTGCCAGCAGACCACAGGACTATGGCTACACCTTC CASRPQDYGYTF
- TRBJ1-2 TRBV28 - TGTGCCAGCACGGGGACTAGGTATGGCTACACCTTC CASTGTRYGYTF
- TRBJ2-5 TRBV28 - TGTGCCAGCAACCCACCGGGGAACTTCAAAGAGACCCAGTACTTC CASNPPGNFKETQYF
- TRBJ2-7 TRBV14 - TGTGCCAGCAGCCTCTCTGGGCTTCCTCGTTACTACGAGCAGTACTTC CASSLSGLPRYYEQYF